The 10 T cell receptor beta chains given below trace back to one sample, sequenced in a study of blood T cell repertoires in COVID-19. TCRdb's table, derived via immunoSEQ multiplex PCR, lists solely in-frame clones and lacks some. The sample holds about 400,000 clones; approximately 86% are singletons and the top ten take under 8.5%. The specimen was peripheral blood. The receptors originated from a woman aged 60-75 years with COVID-19, enrolled during active disease.

The V and J genes are TRBV11-2 and TRBJ1-2; tentative D call: TRBD1 (5 bases). Trimming left V 5 bases short and J 6 bases short, with 10 bases between. Germline V gene sequence: CDR1 SGHAT, CDR2 FQNNGV. The CDR3 runs to 12 residues. The chain's CDR3 is CASSLQGNGYTF. The CDR3 bases are TGTGCCAGCAGCCTGCAGGGAAATGGCTACACCTTC.

The CDR3 bases are TGTGCCAGCAGCTTAAGGAGCTCTGGAAACACCATATATTTT. Its protein is CASSLRSSGNTIYF. The chain employs TRBV5-6 and TRBJ1-3; D remains unclear. Germline CDR1 and CDR2: SGHDT and YYEEEE. Trimming removed 2 bases at V and 0 bases at J, with 6 bases between. The length of the CDR3 is 14 residues.

This chain connects TRBV5-8 to TRBJ2-5, with 15 bases matching TRBD2. V lost 3 bases and J lost 4; bases outside the gene matches: 4. CDR3 length: 16 residues. Germline-derived CDR1 and CDR2 are SGHTS and YDEGEE. The CDR3 DNA reads as TGTGCCAGCAGCTCGGGACTAGCGGGGGGCCCAGAGACCCAGTACTTC. It specifies CASSSGLAGGPETQYF.

The rearrangement links TRBV4-1 to TRBJ2-5; the D is unclear. Germline lookup yields CDR1 MGHRA and CDR2 YSYEKL. The CDR3 is 12 residues long. Between the trimmed V and J ends, which lost 2 bases and 2 bases, there was a span of 3 bases. This CDR3 is CASSQPQETQYF. In DNA, the CDR3 is TGCGCCAGCAGCCAACCTCAAGAGACCCAGTACTTC.

The count of this clone is one. This sequence joins TRBV11-3 and TRBJ2-1; 8 bases are shared with TRBD2. The CDR3 length is 17 residues. Germline CDR1 is SGHNT and CDR2 is YENEEA. With 4 bases clipped from V and 9 bases from J, the junction kept 17 bases outside the gene matches. In DNA, the CDR3 is TGTGCCAGCAGCTCCCACGACAGCGGGGGTCCTACAAGTGAGCAGTTCTTC. This translates into CASSSHDSGGPTSEQFF. Variable domain in full (rest from reference TRBV11-3 and TRBJ2-1): EAGVVQSPRYKIIEKKQPVAFWCNPISGHNTLYWYLQNLGQGPELLIRYENEEAVDDSQLPKDRFSAERLKGVDSTLKIQPAELGDSAVYLCASSSHDSGGPTSEQFFGPGTRLTVL.

The chain is built from TRBV12-3 or TRBV12-4 and TRBJ2-7, with D maybe TRBD1 (6 bases). The CDR3 spans 12 residues. Trimming removed 4 bases from V and 5 bases from J, with 9 bases in between. The DNA of the CDR3 is TGTGCCAGCAGTTGGGCAGGGGACGAGCAGTACTTC. It yields the protein CASSWAGDEQYF.

The chain links TRBV7-2 to TRBJ1-2, with 9 bases matching TRBD1. The CDR3 is 15 amino acids. Germline V gives CDR1 SGHTA, CDR2 FQGNSA. The V gene end was trimmed by 5 bases and the J gene end by 6 bases; junction bases not matched to a gene: 10. The DNA for the CDR3 is TGTGCCAGCAGCCCCCGACAGGGGGTTGGTAATGGCTACACCTTC. Translation: CASSPRQGVGNGYTF.

The V call is TRBV7-9, the J call TRBJ2-7; perhaps TRBD2 as D (6 bases). Germline loops: CDR1 SEHNR, CDR2 FQNEAQ (reference sequence). V was trimmed by 7 bases and J by 2 bases, leaving 18 bases between them. The CDR3 covers 15 residues. CDR3 region: CASNDASGFAYEQYF. The CDR3 DNA reads as TGTGCCAGCAACGATGCGAGCGGGTTTGCCTACGAGCAGTACTTC.

This clone has more than one count but fewer than ten. The chain carries TRBV15 and TRBJ1-2; TRBD1 aligns across 9 bases. Losses at the gene ends were 8 bases for V and 6 bases for J; bases not matched to a gene: 10. Germline V gene lookup returns CDR1 LNHNV and CDR2 YYDKDF (reference sequence). The CDR3 contains 14 residues. CDR3 sequence: CATGKDWTGDGYTF. CDR3 sequence (DNA): TGTGCCACCGGGAAAGATTGGACAGGGGATGGCTACACCTTC.

This chain links TRBV5-6 with TRBJ1-2; D not certain. Deletions cut 0 bases from V and 8 bases from J, with 17 bases between. Germline loops: CDR1 SGHDT, CDR2 YYEEEE. CDR3 length: 15 residues. The CDR3 DNA follows: TGTGCCAGCAGCTTGGACCGGGTTCCCAGCGGGGGCTACACCTTC. It is translated as CASSLDRVPSGGYTF.